Listed here are 13 T cell receptor beta chains from one sample, sequenced in a study of blood T cell repertoires in COVID-19. Sequenced by immunoSEQ multiplex PCR; TCRdb stores in-frame clones only, minus some. The sample includes about 170,000 clones, 86% of them seen just once. Source material: peripheral blood. The receptors come from a woman of 80 years or more in a cohort sampled during active or convalescent COVID-19.

This clone was seen only once. This chain uses TRBV2 with TRBJ1-5; tentative D call: TRBD1 (5 bases). In germline, CDR1 is SNHLY, CDR2 FYNNEI. CDR3 length: 16 amino acids. V was trimmed by 5 bases and J by 4 bases, leaving 18 bases between them. The CDR3 coding sequence is TGTGCCAGCAGTACCACCGGCGCAGGGACTAATCAGCCCCAGCATTTT. Translating gives CASSTTGAGTNQPQHF.

The CDR3 DNA follows: TGTGCCAGCAGCCGCATCCTAACTAGTATTGGTAATGAGCAGTTCTTC. Its translation: CASSRILTSIGNEQFF. The V call is TRBV7-6, the J call TRBJ2-1, with a weak D call TRBD2 (5 bases). Between the trimmed V and J ends, which lost 5 bases and 7 bases, there was a span of 21 bases. The CDR3 has 16 amino acids. From germline, CDR1 is SGHVS and CDR2 FNYEAQ. The full variable domain, with the rest looked up from reference TRBV7-6 and TRBJ2-1, is GAGVSQSPRYKVTKRGQDVALRCDPISGHVSLYWYRQALGQGPEFLTYFNYEAQQDKSGLPNDRFSAERPEGSISTLTIQRTEQRDSAMYRCASSRILTSIGNEQFFGPGTRLTVL.

Comments on this clone: Other DNA sequences in this sample translate to the same CDR3. The rearrangement links TRBV14 to TRBJ1-2; a possible D gene is TRBD1 (6 bases). Germline V gene lookup returns CDR1 SGHDN and CDR2 FVKESK. V lost 1 base, J lost 4 bases, and 10 bases lay in between. The CDR3 loop spans 14 amino acids. DNA of the CDR3: TGTGCCAGCAGCCAAGTAACAGGGACCTATGGCTACACCTTC. Translation gives CASSQVTGTYGYTF.

For the CDR3, the DNA is TGTGCCAGCAGCAATTATGCCAGCCGGGGTACCGGGGAGCTGTTTTTT. This gives the protein CASSNYASRGTGELFF. The chain uses TRBV9 and TRBJ2-2, with a weak D call TRBD2 (5 bases). Trimming removed 4 bases from V and 5 bases from J, with 18 bases in between. The CDR3 covers 16 residues. CDR1 is SGDLS, CDR2 YYNGEE, per germline.

This clone was seen a handful of times. The chain recombines TRBV9 with TRBJ1-2; 7 nucleotides agree with TRBD1. With V trimmed by 7 bases and J by 4 bases, 16 bases remained unmatched. Germline values: CDR1 SGDLS, CDR2 YYNGEE. The CDR3 has 16 residues. CDR3: CASAGVRDSRLYGYTF. The CDR3 nucleotides are TGTGCCAGCGCCGGCGTCCGGGACAGCCGACTCTATGGCTACACCTTC.

The chain combines TRBV18 with TRBJ2-3; TRBD2 matches at 8 bases. Germline lookup yields CDR1 KGHSH and CDR2 LQKENI. This CDR3 region has 16 residues. With 1 base clipped from V and 4 bases from J, the junction kept 7 bases outside the gene matches. CDR3 region: CASSPLPGGSPDTQYF. The CDR3, as DNA: TGTGCCAGCTCACCACTCCCGGGAGGGAGTCCAGATACGCAGTATTTT.

CDR3 sequence: CASVDRRGYPDTQYF. The DNA for the CDR3 is TGTGCCAGCGTCGACCGGCGGGGTTACCCAGATACGCAGTATTTT. The rearrangement joins TRBV3-1 (or the pseudogene TRBV3-2) to TRBJ2-3; D is possibly TRBD2 (6 bases). The CDR3 spans 15 residues. Deletions cut 8 bases from V and 4 bases from J, with 19 bases between. Germline values: CDR1 LGHDT, CDR2 YNNKEL (reference sequence).

The V gene is TRBV11-2, the J gene TRBJ2-1; 8 positions match TRBD2. This CDR3 has 15 amino acids. Germline values: CDR1 SGHAT, CDR2 FQNNGV. Trimming at V came to 3 bases and at J to 4 bases, leaving 5 bases not matched to a gene. Here the CDR3 reads CASSFERETYNEQFF. The CDR3 DNA reads TGTGCCAGCAGCTTTGAGCGGGAGACATACAATGAGCAGTTCTTC. The variable domain in full, with the rest retrieved from reference TRBV11-2 and TRBJ2-1, is EAGVAQSPRYKIIEKRQSVAFWCNPISGHATLYWYQQILGQGPKLLIQFQNNGVVDDSQLPKDRFSAERLKGVDSTLKIQPAKLEDSAVYLCASSFERETYNEQFFGPGTRLTVL.

The chain links TRBV7-8 to TRBJ2-1, with TRBD1 identical over 11 bases. CDR3 length equals 16 residues. J gave up 4 bases and V 5 bases, and 7 bases lay outside the gene matches. CDR1 and CDR2 from the germline V gene are SGHVS and FQNEAQ. The CDR3 loop reads CASSRTGTGGYNEQFF. The CDR3 DNA is TGTGCCAGCAGCAGAACCGGGACAGGGGGGTACAATGAGCAGTTCTTC.

The gene calls are TRBV5-4 and TRBJ2-1; 7 bases line up with TRBD1. This CDR3 has 14 residues. V dropped 2 bases and J dropped 7; count of bases not matched to a gene: 6. The germline V gene has CDR1 SGHNT and CDR2 YYREEE (reference sequence). The CDR3 sequence: CASSLGQAWNEQFF. Here the CDR3 DNA reads TGTGCCAGCAGCTTAGGACAGGCTTGGAATGAGCAGTTCTTC.

The chain carries TRBV12-5 and TRBJ2-5; tentative D call: TRBD1 (6 bases). The CDR3 runs 13 residues. The V end was cut by 6 bases, the J end by 4 bases, with 12 bases between. Per the germline V gene, CDR1 is LGHNT and CDR2 is FRNRAP. The CDR3 is CASGPTGSETQYF. The CDR3 region has the DNA TGTGCTAGTGGACCAACAGGGTCAGAGACCCAGTACTTC.

The V call is TRBV5-4, the J call TRBJ1-4; 9 bases line up with TRBD1. Per germline, CDR1 SGHNT and CDR2 YYREEE (reference sequence). Trimming at V came to 3 bases and at J to 8 bases, leaving 14 bases not matched to a gene. The CDR3 has 17 residues. CDR3 protein: CASSSRGQGGLGEKLFF. The CDR3 DNA is TGTGCCAGCAGCTCGCGGGGACAGGGCGGATTAGGAGAAAAACTGTTTTTT.

V usage is TRBV20-1 and J usage is TRBJ2-5; D possibly corresponds to TRBD1 (6 bases). The CDR3 contains 11 residues. Germline values: CDR1 DFQATT, CDR2 SNEGSKA (reference sequence). Deletions cut 3 bases from V and 5 bases from J, with 7 bases between. The CDR3 nucleotides read TGCAGTGCTAGCCAGGGGGAGACCCAGTACTTC. Protein: CSASQGETQYF.